This T cell receptor beta chain came from a study of metastatic and nonmetastatic thyroid tumors. Whole-study context: Comparative analysis of repertoires was undertaken across blood and tumor or nodule tissue obtained from malignant and benign thyroid patients. Overall study results and limits: A significant increase in TCR beta diversity was reportedly seen in malignant thyroid tumors relative to benign nodules, in blood and tumor.

No treatment of any kind had been given to any patient before thyroid surgery. This clone was seen a few times. No antigen is known for it. Through MiXCR, TCRdb re-clonotyped the PCR reads. The sample carries around 20,000 clones, about 20% recorded once. The receptor was derived from a female donor with papillary thyroid cancer or a benign thyroid nodule (not recorded which). Some clones in this sample may be carry-over from other donors' samples. The material sequenced was adjacent normal tissue.

The CDR3 reads CASTTSAGGFTEAFF. In DNA, the CDR3 is TGTGCCAGCACCACGTCGGCGGGAGGGTTCACTGAAGCTTTCTTT. The chain recombines TRBV6-2 or TRBV6-3 with TRBJ1-1; D unclear. V lost 7 bases and J lost 4, with 19 bases in between. The germline gives CDR1 MNHEY, CDR2 SVGEGT. The CDR3 spans 15 residues.